This TCR beta chain was sequenced in a study of human T cells and chemical hapten exposure. One entry per CDR3 protein, called by TCRdb with MiXCR from the RACE reads. In the table there are 350,000 or so distinct CDR3 sequences, 5.5% to 8% of which are singletons. Per the germline V gene, CDR1 is DFQATT and CDR2 is SNEGSKA (reference sequence). CDR3 length equals 15 residues. V trimming: 7 bases; J trimming: 7 bases; junction bases outside the gene matches: 8. The time point denotes: patch test 1, 2 weeks after DPC sensitization. The treatment here: therapeutic diphenylcyclopropenone sensitization with weekly scalp DPC.

This chain uses TRBV20-1 with TRBJ2-1; 15 bases fit TRBD2. The origin of this receptor is a woman between 18 and 29 years old with alopecia areata. Some clones in this sample may be carry-over from other donors' samples. Sequencing was performed on whole blood, taken in connection with sensitization to the hapten diphenylcyclopropenone (DPC). The CDR3 DNA reads as TGCAGTGTCTCGCCCGGGACTAGCGGGGGGAATGAGCAGTTCTTC. This codes for CSVSPGTSGGNEQFF.